The rows below give T cell receptor beta chains drawn from one sample of a study of shared clonotypes between healthy human individuals. Measured with immunoSEQ multiplex PCR; TCRdb has only the in-frame clones, and not every one. The sample holds roughly 95,000 clones, 40% to 55% seen once. The specimen was PBMCs. The receptors derive from a middle-aged woman in good health. Some clones in this sample may be carry-over from other donors' samples. CDR3s include the opening cysteine and the closing phenylalanine or tryptophan. The D gene is left open where the match is weak. For some rows the clone size is stated as once, few or many, or as a class when expanded; others skip it.

clone_size j_call v_call d_call cdr3_aa cdr3_nt
- TRBJ2-3 TRBV30 - CASTFGGRTDTQYF TGTGCGAGCACCTTCGGAGGGAGGACAGATACGCAGTATTTT
- TRBJ1-5 TRBV28 TRBD1 CASSPDRGKQPQHF TGTGCCAGCAGTCCGGACAGGGGAAAGCAGCCCCAGCATTTT
- TRBJ2-7 TRBV18 - CASSATAGAAYEQYF TGTGCCAGCTCCGCCACGGCGGGGGCCGCCTACGAGCAGTACTTC
- TRBJ2-7 TRBV29-1 - CSVEVDQNAYEQYF TGCAGCGTTGAGGTGGACCAGAATGCCTACGAGCAGTACTTC
- TRBJ1-1 TRBV5-1 - CASSSETEAFF TGCGCCAGCAGCTCCGAAACTGAAGCTTTCTTT
few TRBJ1-4 TRBV28 TRBD1 CASSFWGGTGSEKLFF TGTGCCAGCAGTTTTTGGGGGGGGACAGGGAGTGAAAAACTGTTTTTT
- TRBJ2-7 TRBV5-1 TRBD1 CASSLGPGTAYEQYF TGCGCCAGCAGCCTCGGTCCCGGGACAGCCTACGAGCAGTACTTC
- TRBJ2-7 TRBV4-2 TRBD2 CASSPHPTTSGIEQYF TGTGCCAGCAGCCCACACCCAACGACTAGCGGGATCGAGCAGTACTTC
many TRBJ2-7 TRBV7-6 - CASSLEGWAYEQYF TGTGCCAGCAGCTTAGAGGGCTGGGCCTACGAGCAGTACTTC
- TRBJ1-2 TRBV27 - CASSFGGPSGYTF TGTGCCAGCAGTTTTGGAGGGCCCTCGGGCTACACCTTC
many TRBJ2-7 TRBV4-2 - CASSQEGDVSYEQYF TGTGCCAGCAGCCAAGAAGGAGATGTATCCTACGAGCAGTACTTC
many TRBJ1-2 TRBV9 - CASSPQHRNYGYTF TGTGCCAGCAGCCCCCAACACCGAAACTATGGCTACACCTTC
- TRBJ2-7 TRBV30 - CAWDTGLAYEQYF TGTGCCTGGGATACAGGGCTGGCCTACGAGCAGTACTTC
many TRBJ1-5 TRBV5-4 - CASSSEGNQPQHF TGTGCCAGCAGCTCGGAGGGGAATCAGCCCCAGCATTTT
- TRBJ2-1 TRBV27 - CASSFRGNEQFF TGTGCCAGCAGTTTCCGAGGGAATGAGCAGTTCTTC
- TRBJ1-4 TRBV7-8 - CASSHQENEKLLF TGTGCCAGCAGCCACCAGGAGAATGAAAAACTGCTTTTT
few TRBJ2-5 TRBV7-9 - CASSLVESQETQYF TGTGCCAGCAGCTTAGTAGAGTCTCAAGAGACCCAGTACTTC
many TRBJ2-7 TRBV7-8 - CASSQGGPRDEQYF TGTGCCAGCAGCCAGGGGGGCCCCCGAGACGAGCAGTACTTC